This T cell receptor (beta chain) is drawn from a study of cytomegalovirus exposure and HLA in healthy donors. Regarding the study as a whole: In an earlier analysis, in under 700 donors, most V segments appeared productive either ~87% or ~30% of the time. Later analysis demonstrated an association between a missense DCLRE1C variant and TCR beta V- and J-gene trimming.

This clone was detected only once. Its target is unknown. The CDR3 has 14 residues. Germline CDR1 is SNHLY and CDR2 is FYNNEI. The trim removed 8 bases at V and 3 bases at J, leaving 6 bases unmatched. The PCR had 60 Vbeta and 13 Jbeta primers. Assay used: immunoSEQ multiplex PCR; TCRdb lists only in-frame clones, some missing. The repertoire holds some 90,000 clones, with 60% to 80% as singletons. Sequencing was performed on PBMCs. The rearrangement uses TRBV2 and TRBJ2-7; 11 bases are a match to TRBD1. This clonotype was sampled from a female donor in good health and CMV-seronegative. CDR3 loop: CASQGGTGGYEQYF. Written as DNA, the CDR3 is TGTGCCAGCCAGGGTGGGACAGGGGGCTACGAGCAGTACTTC.